The rows below give T cell receptor beta chains drawn from one sample of a study of T cells in Graves' hyperthyroidism and ophthalmopathy. MiXCR, applied by TCRdb to the multiplex PCR reads, yields one record per CDR3 protein. The table includes about 700,000 distinct CDR3 sequences, roughly 45% detected once. The sample consisted of peripheral blood or thyroid tissue (not recorded which). The receptor source for this set is an adult man with Graves' disease, either hyperthyroidism or ophthalmopathy (not recorded which). The conserved cysteine and the conserved F or W are not part of the CDR3 here. The order of the fields is J gene, V gene, CDR3 protein.

>TRBJ2-7|TRBV29-1
SVSGTSGTSYEQY
>TRBJ2-7|TRBV20-1
SARGRVGAYEQY
>TRBJ2-7|TRBV7-2
ASSSVRQGGGEQY
>TRBJ2-5|TRBV2
ASSTSLAGGRETQY
>TRBJ1-1|TRBV7-9
ASSLSRAVEQKTEAF
>TRBJ2-5|TRBV10-2
ASGERGRGVTQY
>TRBJ2-7|TRBV15
ATSRGTGSYEQY
>TRBJ2-2|TRBV6-6
ASSQLDSTGELF
>TRBJ2-7|TRBV2
ASSESSAQD
>TRBJ1-1|TRBV13
ASSYYRGTEAF
>TRBJ2-5|TRBV7-8
ASSLEGGPIRETQY
>TRBJ1-1|TRBV2
ASNRDVPNTWEAF
>TRBJ1-6|TRBV7-2
ASSLGSYNSPLH
>TRBJ1-1|TRBV7-9
ASSFLEGAF
>TRBJ1-3|TRBV7-8
ASSSPTGGTGNTIY
>TRBJ2-5|TRBV12-3/TRBV12-4
ASGAGIKETQY
>TRBJ1-6|TRBV7-8
ASSLARQGLAPLH
>TRBJ1-5|TRBV24-1
ATSDRRMGPQPQH
>TRBJ1-1|TRBV7-2
ASSLGGQDKAF
>TRBJ1-2|TRBV12-3/TRBV12-4
ASSRDRDLGYT
>TRBJ1-6|TRBV19
ASSWSGSYNSPLH
>TRBJ1-5|TRBV10-3
ASSGTGVYSNQPQH
>TRBJ1-2|TRBV7-9
ASSFRTGGDGYT
>TRBJ2-7|TRBV20-1
SASASGVWYEQY
>TRBJ1-5|TRBV2
ASTQVGQPQH
>TRBJ1-4|TRBV14
ASSPEIGPTNEKLF
>TRBJ1-2|TRBV11-1
ASSQVPGPYYGYT
>TRBJ1-1|TRBV7-9
ASSLAPPDRGSEDTEAF
>TRBJ1-2|TRBV7-9
ASSLAGVMDGYT
>TRBJ1-5|TRBV2
ASSDLTGKNQPQH
>TRBJ1-4|TRBV2
ASSALYTEKLL
>TRBJ2-7|TRBV10-1
ASSESSLGLAGAYEQY
>TRBJ1-2|TRBV29-1
SGGGLYGYT
>TRBJ2-7|TRBV10-3
ATATGQGFQY
>TRBJ2-6|TRBV5-4
ASSPRTGTGANVLT
>TRBJ2-6|TRBV10-3
ASSYLASGGLGSGANVLT
>TRBJ2-5|TRBV5-4
ASSQRGGQETQY
>TRBJ1-5|TRBV7-8
ASSLAAANNQPQH
>TRBJ2-7|TRBV5-1
ASSLPSPAYEQY
>TRBJ1-2|TRBV29-1
STGTGTNYGYT
>TRBJ2-7|TRBV20-1
SARDPGQYEQY
>TRBJ2-7|TRBV7-9
ASRQTDSALLDEQY
>TRBJ2-5|TRBV20-1
SAALAGQETQY
>TRBJ2-7|TRBV7-3
ASSRGTGNPYEQY
>TRBJ1-5|TRBV7-3
ASSFTPQAAAGNQPQH
>TRBJ1-2|TRBV24-1
ATSDPRDRGKGYT
>TRBJ1-5|TRBV20-1
SARRPGTGVNQPQH
>TRBJ1-3|TRBV5-1
ASSLRANSGNTIY
>TRBJ2-7|TRBV20-1
SARSDRVSEQY
>TRBJ2-6|TRBV11-2
ASSSRPQGTGANVLT
>TRBJ1-1|TRBV12-3/TRBV12-4
ASLAGGNTEAF
>TRBJ2-7|TRBV6-5
ASSYGSWDRSYEQY
>TRBJ1-6|TRBV9
ASSAARPSSPLH
>TRBJ2-2|TRBV5-1
ASSLRLIANTGELF
>TRBJ2-7|TRBV20-1
SADREGYEQY
>TRBJ1-1|TRBV29-1
SVTTGGRTEAF
>TRBJ1-4|TRBV2
ASTKGLF
>TRBJ1-1|TRBV13
ASSSGRITEAF
>TRBJ2-5|TRBV29-1
SVENRETQY